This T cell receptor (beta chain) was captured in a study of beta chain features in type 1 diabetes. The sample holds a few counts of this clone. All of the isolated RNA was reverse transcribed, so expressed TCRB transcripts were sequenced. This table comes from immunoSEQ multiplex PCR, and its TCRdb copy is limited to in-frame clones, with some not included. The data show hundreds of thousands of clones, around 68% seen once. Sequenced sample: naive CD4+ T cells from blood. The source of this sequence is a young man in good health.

The CDR3 here is CASRPGGTGELFF. In DNA, the CDR3 is TGTGCCAGCAGGCCAGGGGGAACCGGGGAGCTGTTTTTT. The V call is TRBV7-2, the J call TRBJ2-2; 7 bases are a match to TRBD1. Germline V gene sequence: CDR1 SGHTA, CDR2 FQGNSA. Trimming at V came to 6 bases and at J to 5 bases, leaving 3 bases not matched to a gene. This CDR3 comprises 13 residues. Using reference TRBV7-2 and TRBJ2-2 for the parts outside the CDR3, the full variable domain is GAGVSQSPSNKVTEKGKDVELRCDPISGHTALYWYRQSLGQGLEFLIYFQGNSAPDKSGLPSDRFSAERTGGSVSTLTIQRTQQEDSAVYLCASRPGGTGELFFGEGSRLTVL.